This T cell receptor beta chain is from a study of cytomegalovirus exposure and HLA in healthy donors. It was with 60 Vbeta and 13 Jbeta primers that the PCR ran. Data came from immunoSEQ multiplex PCR; TCRdb stores just in-frame clones and leaves some out. The sample consists of 160,000 or so clones, approximately 80% of them appearing once. Study-wide results and limits: Segments of the TCR beta V type were, in most cases, productive about 87% or about 30% of the time in an earlier analysis. Researchers had no immune exposure information except CMV serostatus available.

This clone appeared a few times. Its antigen is currently unknown. The CDR3 runs 16 residues. CDR1 LGHNA and CDR2 YSLEER come from the germline V gene. Trimming left V 1 base short and J 0 bases short, with 12 bases between. At collection, donors were nominally healthy, but unrecorded immune exposures were probable. This rearrangement joins TRBV4-3 to TRBJ1-1, with D maybe TRBD1 (5 bases). The origin of this receptor is a woman aged 18-35 years in good health and CMV-seropositive. Material for sequencing was PBMCs. The CDR3 protein is CASSQVVDTVNTEAFF. The CDR3 coding sequence is TGCGCCAGCAGCCAAGTCGTGGACACGGTGAACACTGAAGCTTTCTTT.